This T cell receptor (beta chain) was identified during a study of T cell repertoires in cytomegalovirus infection. Across the whole study: CMV epitopes used comprised recently identified HLA-C-restricted ones and well-studied HLA-B-restricted ones. Based on public TCR beta signatures, there were indications of CMV infection and of a matching HLA type. Study-wide points: Cumulated frequencies of public TCR beta families served to identify carriers of CMV plus the relevant HLA. HLA-C-restricted, CMV-specific TCR beta clonotypes were dominant ex vivo.

TCRdb redid the calling of the reads with MiXCR, one entry per CDR3 protein. Of about 920,000 distinct CDR3 sequences listed, about 33% are singletons. A note on this clonotype: Its antigen is currently unknown.

Looked up from germline, CDR1 is LNHDA and CDR2 is SQIVND (reference sequence). This CDR3 spans 12 amino acids. V shed 7 bases and J shed 5 bases, with 11 bases lying between them. The sequence came from a human donor in good health (CMV status not recorded). Some clones in this sample may be carry-over from other donors' samples. The chain has TRBV19 and TRBJ1-1; D might be TRBD1 (5 bases). Sequencing used cultured CD8+ T cells from PBMCs, obtained from culture after CMV antigen stimulation. The CDR3 DNA reads as TGTGCCAGTACAGGGAGTAAGACTGAAGCTTTCTTT. Protein sequence: CASTGSKTEAFF.